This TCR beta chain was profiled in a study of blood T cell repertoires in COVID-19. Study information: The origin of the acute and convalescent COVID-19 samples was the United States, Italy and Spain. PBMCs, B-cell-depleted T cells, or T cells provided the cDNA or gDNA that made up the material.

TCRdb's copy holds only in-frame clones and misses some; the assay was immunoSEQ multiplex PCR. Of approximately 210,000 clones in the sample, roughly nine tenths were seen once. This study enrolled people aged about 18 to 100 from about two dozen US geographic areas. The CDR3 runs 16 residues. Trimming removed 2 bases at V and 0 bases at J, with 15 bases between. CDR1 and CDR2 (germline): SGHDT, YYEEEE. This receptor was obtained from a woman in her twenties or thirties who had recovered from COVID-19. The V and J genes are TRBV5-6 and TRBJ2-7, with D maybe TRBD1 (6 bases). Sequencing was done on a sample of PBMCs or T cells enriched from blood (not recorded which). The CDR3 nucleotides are TGTGCCAGCAGCTTTAGGGGGAACCCCAGCTCCTACGAGCAGTACTTC. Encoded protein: CASSFRGNPSSYEQYF.